This passage covers 2 T cell receptor beta chains from one sample sequenced in a study of vaccination and CD4 T cells after COVID-19. Treatment defined: approximately nine-day PBMC culture with coronavirus spike peptide pools or control peptides (ViraFEST assay). According to the study, CD4+ T cells from the unexposed donor were gathered ahead of the COVID-19 pandemic (2011-2018). The Oncomine TCR Beta short-read assay was what sequenced the DNA obtained from cultured CD4+ T cells. Cultured CD4+ T cells yielded the extracted genomic DNA. TCRdb re-called the PCR reads through MiXCR, storing one row per CDR3 protein. This sample has 8,000 to 10,000 distinct CDR3 sequences, with about 32% found just once. These receptors lack a known antigen. Specimen: CD4+ T cells from blood, cultured in vitro. These receptors all stem from a human donor in good health.

The J gene is TRBJ1-1, the V gene TRBV20-1; unclear D gene. The CDR3 covers 13 residues. Germline V gene data show CDR1 as DFQATT and CDR2 as SNEGSKA (reference sequence). Deletions cut 3 bases from V and 7 bases from J, with 15 bases between. CDR3 amino acids: CSASTYHGLEAFF. DNA for the CDR3: TGCAGTGCTAGCACTTACCATGGGCTTGAAGCTTTCTTT.

V and J are TRBV7-2 and TRBJ2-7; TRBD1 might be the D (6 bases). The CDR3 is 15 residues long. The germline V gene encodes CDR1 SGHTA and CDR2 FQGNSA. V lost 4 bases and J 1 base, leaving 14 bases between the germline ends. CDR3 in DNA: TGTGCCAGCAGCTCAGTCCCCGGGACATCCTACGAGCAGTACTTC. It translates to CASSSVPGTSYEQYF.